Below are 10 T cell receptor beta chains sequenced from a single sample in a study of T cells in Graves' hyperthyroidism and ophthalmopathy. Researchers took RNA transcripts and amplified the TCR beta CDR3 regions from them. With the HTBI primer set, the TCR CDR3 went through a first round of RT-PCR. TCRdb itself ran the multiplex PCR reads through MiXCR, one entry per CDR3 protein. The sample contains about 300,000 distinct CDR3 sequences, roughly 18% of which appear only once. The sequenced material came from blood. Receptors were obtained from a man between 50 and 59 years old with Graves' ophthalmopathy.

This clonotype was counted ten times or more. The CDR3 loop reads CASSSLVGYQETQYF. The CDR3 nucleotides are TGTGCCAGCAGTTCCCTTGTGGGGTACCAAGAGACCCAGTACTTC. This chain connects TRBV28 to TRBJ2-5, with D uncertain. Germline-derived CDR1 and CDR2 are MDHEN and SYDVKM. Trimming pared 4 bases from V and 0 bases from J, leaving 12 bases between. This CDR3 region has 15 residues.

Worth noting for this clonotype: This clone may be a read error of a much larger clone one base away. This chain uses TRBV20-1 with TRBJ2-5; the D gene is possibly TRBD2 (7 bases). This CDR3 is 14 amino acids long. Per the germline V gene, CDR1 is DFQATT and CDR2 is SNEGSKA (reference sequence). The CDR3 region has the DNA TGCGGTGCCGGAGAGGGCGGGGGCGGGCTGGCCCAGTACTTC. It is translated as CGAGEGGGGLAQYF.

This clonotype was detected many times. CDR3 sequence reads: CASSPLGLAGADTQYF. In DNA form, the CDR3 reads TGTGCCAGCAGCCCGCTGGGACTAGCGGGAGCAGATACGCAGTATTTT. J is TRBJ2-3 and V is TRBV3-1; 14 bases line up with TRBD2. The V segment lost 4 bases and the J segment 4 bases; nucleotides outside the gene matches: 4. The CDR3 sequence is 16 residues long. Germline CDR1 and CDR2: LGHDT and YNNKEL (reference sequence).

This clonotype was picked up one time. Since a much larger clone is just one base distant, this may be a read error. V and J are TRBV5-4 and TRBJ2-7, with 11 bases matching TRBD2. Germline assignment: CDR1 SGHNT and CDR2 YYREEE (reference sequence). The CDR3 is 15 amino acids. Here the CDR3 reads CTSSIGLAGTYEQYF. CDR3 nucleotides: TGTACCAGCAGCATAGGACTAGCGGGTACCTACGAGCAGTACTTC.

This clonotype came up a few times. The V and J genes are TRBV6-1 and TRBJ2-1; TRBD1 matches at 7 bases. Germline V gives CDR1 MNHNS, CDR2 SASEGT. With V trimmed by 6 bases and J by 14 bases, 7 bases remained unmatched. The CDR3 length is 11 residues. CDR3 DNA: TGTGCCAGCAGAGAGACAGGGCAGGAGTTCTTC. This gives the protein CASRETGQEFF.

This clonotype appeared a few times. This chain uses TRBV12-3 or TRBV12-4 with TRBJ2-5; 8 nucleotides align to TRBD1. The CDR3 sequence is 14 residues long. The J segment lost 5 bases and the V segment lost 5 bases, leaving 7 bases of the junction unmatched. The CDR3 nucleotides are TGTGCCAGCAGTCGCCGGACAGGGTCGGAGACCCAGTACTTC. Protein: CASSRRTGSETQYF.

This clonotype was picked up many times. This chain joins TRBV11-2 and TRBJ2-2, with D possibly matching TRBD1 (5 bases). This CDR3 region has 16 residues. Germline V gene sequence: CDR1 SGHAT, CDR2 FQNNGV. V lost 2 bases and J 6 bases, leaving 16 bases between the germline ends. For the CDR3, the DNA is TGTGCCAGCAGCTTAACACAGGTCCCAAGTTCCGGGGAGCTGTTTTTT. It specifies CASSLTQVPSSGELFF. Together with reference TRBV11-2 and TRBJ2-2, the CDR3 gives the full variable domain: EAGVAQSPRYKIIEKRQSVAFWCNPISGHATLYWYQQILGQGPKLLIQFQNNGVVDDSQLPKDRFSAERLKGVDSTLKIQPAKLEDSAVYLCASSLTQVPSSGELFFGEGSRLTVL.

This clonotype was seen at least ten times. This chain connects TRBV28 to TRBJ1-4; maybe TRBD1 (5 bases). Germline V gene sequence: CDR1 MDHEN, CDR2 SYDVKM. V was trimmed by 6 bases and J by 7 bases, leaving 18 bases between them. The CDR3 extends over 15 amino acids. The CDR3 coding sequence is TGTGCCAGCAGCGCTTTCAGGGTATTGGGTGAAAAACTGTTTTTT. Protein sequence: CASSAFRVLGEKLFF. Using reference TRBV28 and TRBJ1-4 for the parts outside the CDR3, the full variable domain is DVKVTQSSRYLVKRTGEKVFLECVQDMDHENMFWYRQDPGLGLRLIYFSYDVKMKEKGDIPEGYSVSREKKERFSLILESASTNQTSMYLCASSAFRVLGEKLFFGSGTQLSVL.

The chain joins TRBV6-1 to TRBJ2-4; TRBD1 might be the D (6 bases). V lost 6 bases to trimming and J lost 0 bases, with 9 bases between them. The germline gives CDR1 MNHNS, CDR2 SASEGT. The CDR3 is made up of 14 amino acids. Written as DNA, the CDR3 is TGTGCCAGCAGCCCGGACAGAGCCAAAAACATTCAGTACTTC. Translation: CASSPDRAKNIQYF.

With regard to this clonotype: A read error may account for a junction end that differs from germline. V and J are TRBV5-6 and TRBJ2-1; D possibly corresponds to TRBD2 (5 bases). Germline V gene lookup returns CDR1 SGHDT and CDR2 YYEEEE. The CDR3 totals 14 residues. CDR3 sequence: CASGLGSGYNEQFF. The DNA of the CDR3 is TGTGCCAGCGGCTTAGGGTCGGGATACAATGAGCAGTTCTTC. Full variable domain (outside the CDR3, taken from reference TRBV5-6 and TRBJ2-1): DAGVTQSPTHLIKTRGQQVTLRCSPKSGHDTVSWYQQALGQGPQFIFQYYEEEERQRGNFPDRFSGHQFPNYSSELNVNALLLGDSALYLCASGLGSGYNEQFFGPGTRLTVL.